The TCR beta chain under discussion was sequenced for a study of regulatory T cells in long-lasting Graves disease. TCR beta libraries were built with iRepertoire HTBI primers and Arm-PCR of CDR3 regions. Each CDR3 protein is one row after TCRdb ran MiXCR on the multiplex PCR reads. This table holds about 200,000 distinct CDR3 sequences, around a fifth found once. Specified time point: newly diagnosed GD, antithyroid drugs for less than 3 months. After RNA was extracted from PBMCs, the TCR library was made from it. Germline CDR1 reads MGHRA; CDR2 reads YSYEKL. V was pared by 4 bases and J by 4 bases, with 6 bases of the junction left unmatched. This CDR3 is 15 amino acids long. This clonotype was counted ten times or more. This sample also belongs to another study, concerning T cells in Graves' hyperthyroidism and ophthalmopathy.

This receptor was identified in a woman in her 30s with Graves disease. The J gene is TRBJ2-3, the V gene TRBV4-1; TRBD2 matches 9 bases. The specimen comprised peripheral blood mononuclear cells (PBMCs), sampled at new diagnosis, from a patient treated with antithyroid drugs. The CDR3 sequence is CASSPDSGSADTQYF. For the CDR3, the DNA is TGCGCCAGCAGCCCGGATAGCGGGAGCGCAGATACGCAGTATTTT.